This TCR beta chain was sequenced for a study of cytomegalovirus exposure and HLA in healthy donors. Study background: Earlier findings included more than 95 million unique TCR beta sequences obtained from 150 million to 200 million T cells.

This CDR3 spans 14 amino acids. Trimming cost V 4 bases and J 5 bases; bases outside gene matches: 3. Germline-derived CDR1 and CDR2 are SGHRS and YFSETQ. Use of 60 Vbeta and 13 Jbeta primers characterized the PCR. Method: immunoSEQ multiplex PCR; TCRdb's copy keeps in-frame clones and lacks some. The table includes some 80,000 clones, approximately 66% detected once. This TCR was sampled from a male donor in good health and CMV-seropositive. This chain uses TRBV5-1 with TRBJ2-1; 10 positions match TRBD1. Sequencing was done on a sample of PBMCs. The CDR3 sequence: CASSGTGVDNEQFF. CDR3 in DNA: TGCGCCAGCAGCGGGACAGGGGTGGACAATGAGCAGTTCTTC.